The 21 T cell receptor beta chains given below trace back to one sample, sequenced in a study of shared clonotypes between healthy human individuals. Repertoires were generated with immunoSEQ multiplex PCR, while TCRdb's copy carries only in-frame clones and drops some. The table lists some 2,000,000 clones, 95% of them singletons. The sequencing input was naive CD4+ T cells sorted from blood. Subset meaning: CD45RA+ positively selected. The receptors stem from a man between 18 and 29 years old in good health.

This clone appeared once. The sample holds other DNA sequences that translate to the same CDR3. The chain recombines TRBV5-1 with TRBJ1-1; 8 bases fit TRBD1. The V and J ends lost 4 bases and 5 bases, in that order; junction bases with no gene match: 7. Germline CDR1 reads SGHRS; CDR2 reads YFSETQ. The CDR3 extends over 14 amino acids. The CDR3 DNA reads TGCGCCAGCAGCCGAGGACAGGGTGGGACTGAAGCTTTCTTT. It codes for CASSRGQGGTEAFF.

This clone was observed a few times. V and J are TRBV7-2 and TRBJ2-1; 8 bases are shared with TRBD2. The V and J ends lost 7 bases and 3 bases, in that order; junction bases with no gene match: 5. The CDR3 totals 14 residues. The germline gives CDR1 SGHTA, CDR2 FQGNSA. DNA for the CDR3: TGTGCCAGCACCCTCCGGGGGGGCTACAATGAGCAGTTCTTC. It codes for CASTLRGGYNEQFF.

The chain joins TRBV19 to TRBJ1-2, with 8 bases fitting TRBD1. J gave up 6 bases and V 3 bases, and 3 bases lay outside the gene matches. CDR3 length: 13 residues. The germline V gene has CDR1 LNHDA and CDR2 SQIVND (reference sequence). The CDR3 protein is CASSILTGDGYTF. The CDR3 DNA sequence: TGTGCCAGTAGTATCCTGACAGGGGATGGCTACACCTTC.

About this clone: This CDR3 is also generated by other DNA sequences in the sample. This chain uses TRBV18 with TRBJ1-1, with D tentatively TRBD1 (6 bases). The length of the CDR3 is 13 residues. CDR1 is KGHSH, CDR2 LQKENI, per germline. V was cut by 6 bases and J by 2 bases, with 10 bases left in between. This CDR3 reads CASSTDRNTEAFF. The CDR3 DNA is TGTGCCAGCTCCACGGACAGAAACACTGAAGCTTTCTTT.

The chain joins TRBV18 to TRBJ2-7; D remains unclear. The V and J ends lost 3 bases and 0 bases respectively, with 12 bases between them. The CDR3 is 15 amino acids. Looked up from germline, CDR1 is KGHSH and CDR2 is LQKENI. The CDR3 bases are TGTGCCAGCTCACCCTCAGTGACGTTCTCCTACGAGCAGTACTTC. As protein: CASSPSVTFSYEQYF.

This chain uses TRBV5-1 with TRBJ1-3; the D is unclear. The V and J ends lost 4 bases and 7 bases respectively, with 12 bases between them. This CDR3 comprises 13 residues. Germline V lookup: CDR1 SGHRS, CDR2 YFSETQ. CDR3 in amino acids: CASSPDGRNTIYF. CDR3 DNA sequence: TGCGCCAGCAGCCCGGACGGGCGGAACACCATATATTTT. The complete variable domain, with remaining parts taken from reference TRBV5-1 and TRBJ1-3, reads KAGVTQTPRYLIKTRGQQVTLSCSPISGHRSVSWYQQTPGQGLQFLFEYFSETQRNKGNFPGRFSGRQFSNSRSEMNVSTLELGDSALYLCASSPDGRNTIYFGEGSWLTVV.

The chain employs TRBV7-8 and TRBJ2-1; 7 positions match TRBD1. The germline V gene has CDR1 SGHVS and CDR2 FQNEAQ. This CDR3 region has 18 residues. Trimming took 0 bases from V and 1 from J; bases not matched to a gene: 9. Here the CDR3 DNA reads TGTGCCAGCAGCTTAGCTGGGGCAGGGGGAGTTTCCTACAATGAGCAGTTCTTC. Its translation is CASSLAGAGGVSYNEQFF.

In its sample, this clone was seen once. The chain has TRBV5-1 and TRBJ2-7; D remains unclear. V lost 2 bases, J lost 0 bases, and 6 bases lay in between. There are 13 residues in the CDR3. The germline gives CDR1 SGHRS, CDR2 YFSETQ. As DNA, the CDR3 is TGCGCCAGCAGCTTTGAAGCCTCCTACGAGCAGTACTTC. Its translation: CASSFEASYEQYF.

Concerning this clone: Different DNA sequences within this sample yield the same CDR3. The rearrangement joins TRBV25-1 to TRBJ1-1, with D uncertain. Trimming shortened V by 1 base and J by 0 bases, and 3 bases separated the two germline ends. This CDR3 has 13 amino acids. Germline V gene sequence: CDR1 MGHDK, CDR2 SYGVNS. CDR3 amino acids: CASSEFLNTEAFF. The CDR3 DNA sequence: TGTGCCAGCAGTGAATTCTTGAACACTGAAGCTTTCTTT.

The chain links TRBV9 to TRBJ2-3, with a weak D call TRBD2 (6 bases). CDR3 length: 15 amino acids. V was trimmed by 3 bases and J by 0 bases, leaving 11 bases between them. Germline V lookup: CDR1 SGDLS, CDR2 YYNGEE. CDR3 region: CASSGGLLSTDTQYF. CDR3 bases: TGTGCCAGCAGCGGGGGACTTTTAAGCACAGATACGCAGTATTTT.

This chain links TRBV4-1 with TRBJ2-7; D is unclear. From germline, CDR1 is MGHRA and CDR2 YSYEKL. The CDR3 sequence is 14 residues long. Trimming stripped 0 bases from V and 9 bases from J, with 15 bases between. This chain's CDR3 is CASSQDGGLRRQYF. The DNA for the CDR3 is TGCGCCAGCAGCCAAGATGGCGGCCTTCGACGGCAGTACTTC.

This rearrangement joins TRBV27 to TRBJ2-7; possible D gene TRBD2, 6 bases. V lost 7 bases to trimming and J lost 2 bases, with 21 bases between them. CDR3 length: 16 amino acids. Germline V gives CDR1 MNHEY, CDR2 SMNVEV (reference sequence). The CDR3 loop is CASTPHSAGHPYEQYF. CDR3 DNA: TGTGCCAGCACCCCTCATTCAGCGGGTCATCCCTACGAGCAGTACTTC.

The V and J genes are TRBV11-1 and TRBJ2-5; D might be TRBD1 or TRBD2, each matching 5 bases. The CDR3 extends over 15 amino acids. V shed 5 bases and J shed 1 base, with 14 bases lying between them. Germline V gene lookup returns CDR1 SGHAT and CDR2 FQDESV (reference sequence). CDR3: CASSGDGGIQETQYF. CDR3 nucleotides: TGTGCCAGCAGCGGCGATGGGGGAATCCAAGAGACCCAGTACTTC.

The V call is TRBV6-1, the J call TRBJ1-1; D is undetermined. This CDR3 comprises 13 residues. Germline CDR1 and CDR2: MNHNS and SASEGT. Trimming took 6 bases from V and 1 from J, leaving 9 bases between them. The chain's CDR3 is CASRLTGNTEAFF. CDR3 coding DNA: TGTGCCAGCAGATTGACGGGGAACACTGAAGCTTTCTTT.

The rearrangement links TRBV5-4 to TRBJ2-7, with 12 nucleotides matching TRBD2. Germline-derived CDR1 and CDR2 are SGHNT and YYREEE (reference sequence). This CDR3 spans 15 amino acids. The trim removed 4 bases at V and 1 base at J, leaving 3 bases unmatched. CDR3 loop: CASSIGLAGSYEQYF. The CDR3 DNA reads as TGTGCCAGCAGCATAGGACTAGCGGGATCCTACGAGCAGTACTTC.

This chain joins TRBV6-5 and TRBJ1-2; 7 bases fit TRBD1. The CDR3 is 15 residues long. CDR1 and CDR2 (germline): MNHEY, SVGAGI. With V trimmed by 2 bases and J by 5 bases, 8 bases remained unmatched. The CDR3 loop reads CASSYGRGRGYGYTF. In DNA form, the CDR3 reads TGTGCCAGCAGTTACGGGAGGGGGCGCGGGTATGGCTACACCTTC.

The table lists this clone with a count of one. The rearrangement uses TRBV15 and TRBJ1-1; D may be TRBD1 (6 bases). Germline V gene lookup returns CDR1 LNHNV and CDR2 YYDKDF (reference sequence). V shed 9 bases and J shed 11 bases, with 19 bases lying between them. The CDR3 extends over 12 amino acids. Written as DNA, the CDR3 is TGTGCCACAAAAGGAGCGGGGGCCGGGGCTTTCTTT. Translating it yields CATKGAGAGAFF.

This clone occurred once. The chain uses TRBV28 and TRBJ1-2; tentative D call: TRBD1 (5 bases). V was shortened by 8 bases and J by 8 bases, with 15 bases between the two germline ends. The length of the CDR3 is 12 residues. Per germline, CDR1 MDHEN and CDR2 SYDVKM. The DNA of the CDR3 is TGTGCCAGCTATACTCAGGGACGAGGCTACACCTTC. It encodes CASYTQGRGYTF.

V and J are TRBV4-2 and TRBJ1-2; 8 nucleotides line up with TRBD1. Losses at the gene ends were 0 bases for V and 7 bases for J; bases not matched to a gene: 1. The CDR3 is made up of 13 amino acids. Germline V gives CDR1 LGHNA, CDR2 YNFKEQ. For the CDR3, the DNA is TGTGCCAGCAGCCAAGATGGACAGGGTGGCTACACCTTC. Protein sequence: CASSQDGQGGYTF.

The chain couples TRBV7-2 to TRBJ2-3; D could derive from TRBD1 or TRBD2 (5 bases each). Germline V CDR1 and CDR2: SGHTA, FQGNSA. V gave up 6 bases and J gave up 4 bases, with 26 bases separating them. The CDR3 has 18 amino acids. CDR3 DNA sequence: TGTGCCAGCAGTCCCAGCAGAAGCCGGGGCGTCAAGGCAGATACGCAGTATTTT. It specifies CASSPSRSRGVKADTQYF.

The rearrangement uses TRBV7-9 and TRBJ1-5, with TRBD1 as a possible D gene (5 bases). V lost 4 bases to trimming and J lost 1 base, with 11 bases between them. This CDR3 comprises 15 residues. In germline, CDR1 is SEHNR, CDR2 FQNEAQ (reference sequence). CDR3 loop: CASSSGHGSNQPQHF. The DNA for the CDR3 is TGTGCCAGCAGCTCTGGACATGGGAGCAATCAGCCCCAGCATTTT. The whole variable domain, filled in from reference TRBV7-9 and TRBJ1-5, reads DTGVSQNPRHKITKRGQNVTFRCDPISEHNRLYWYRQTLGQGPEFLTYFQNEAQLEKSRLLSDRFSAERPKGSFSTLEIQRTEQGDSAMYLCASSSGHGSNQPQHFGDGTRLSIL.